Reported below is one T cell receptor (beta chain). A junction boundary mismatches the germline segment, possibly from a read error. The sample originates from a study of blood T cells in healthy people across ages. Then a second PCR, running roughly 7 to 11 cycles, was carried out with a sample-barcoded 5' primer and a J-beta primer mix. TCRdb re-analysed the 5' RACE reads in MiXCR, keeping a single row per CDR3 protein. This table has about 620,000 distinct CDR3 sequences, over 40% appearing once. Germline V gene data show CDR1 as LNHNV and CDR2 as YYDKDF (reference sequence). The CDR3 totals 13 residues.

The receptor was derived from a woman older than 75 in good health. The chain is built from TRBV15 and TRBJ2-2; perhaps TRBD2 as D (5 bases). The material sequenced was blood. The CDR3 DNA sequence: TGTGCCACCAGTCGGCAGAACACCGGGAAGCTGTTTTTT. Translating gives CATSRQNTGKLFF.